This TCR beta chain was identified during a study of radiotherapy plus CTLA-4 blockade in lung cancer (dated by TCRdb to about 2018). Regarding the research as a whole: Objective responses were observed in approximately 18% of enrolled patients, and disease control was achieved in 31%. What the authors observed across the whole study: TCR clones derived from tumors expanded in peripheral blood after treatment with radiotherapy and ipilimumab. The strongest predictors of response, as reported, were early dynamic changes in blood T cell clones along with a rise in serum interferon-beta after radiation.

Comments on this clone: Its cognate antigen has yet to be identified. Its ends do not fully match the called genes, so a read error is possible.

The CDR3 sequence holds 16 residues, the cysteine and phenylalanine included. Only the CDR3 portion is preserved as DNA: 48 bases, with reading frame beginning at the first base. CDR1 is given as SQVTM and CDR2 as ANQGSEA, both from the germline V gene. Library creation used the immunoSEQ multiplex PCR assay. The immuneACCESS repertoire file appears here via TCRdb, limited to in-frame rearrangements. These files lack a portion of the clones; in checked studies, under half of the deficit traces to unresolved V genes, and the cause of the others is not known. In this sample the table shows some 90,000 clones, around 87% of which occur a single time. The ten largest account for 2% to 2.5% of the sample. The study tested focal radiation therapy combined with CTLA-4 blockade (ipilimumab) in patients with chemo-refractory metastatic non-small-cell lung cancer.

This sequence originates from a human donor with non-small cell lung cancer who had a partial response to radiotherapy plus ipilimumab. The sequencing used peripheral blood, collected from a patient treated with radiotherapy plus ipilimumab. The chain was built from TRBV29-1 and TRBJ2-5; TRBD2 is a weak D gene call, 6 bases matching. The nucleotide sequence is TGCAGCGTTGAAGGGCCTGCGGGAAAGCCAGTAGAGGCCCAGTACTTC. This encodes CSVEGPAGKPVEAQYF. Reference TRBV29-1 and TRBJ2-5 genes cover what lies past the CDR3, so the full variable domain is SAVISQKPSRDICQRGTSLTIQCQVDSQVTMMFWYRQQPGQSLTLIATANQGSEATYESGFVIDKFPISRPNLTFSTLTVSNMSPEDSSIYLCSVEGPAGKPVEAQYFGPGTRLLVL.